Listed below are T cell receptor beta chains from one sample, sequenced in a study of blood T cell repertoires in COVID-19. Sequencing was performed with immunoSEQ multiplex PCR; in TCRdb, only in-frame clones are kept and a portion is missing. This sample yields 250,000 to 350,000 clones, of which 75% to 90% are seen a single time; under 15% belongs to the top ten. The source material was peripheral blood. These receptors all stem from a woman in her 70s with COVID-19, enrolled during active disease. CDR3s leave out the opening cysteine and the closing phenylalanine or tryptophan. A D gene is named only where the DNA matches it firmly. A clone size is listed for some rows: how often the clone was seen (once, few, many), or a class if it is expanded.

V,size,D,CDR3
TRBV6-5,-,TRBD2,ASKAGRGEQF
TRBV30,-,TRBD1,AWSVGTGNSPLH
TRBV7-2,-,-,ASSFPTTDTQY
TRBV4-3,once,TRBD1,ASSHLGQGGGYT
TRBV2,-,TRBD2,ASSLPSGTDTQY
TRBV5-8,-,-,ASSLTSQVDEKLF
TRBV4-3,-,-,ASSQGLGASYEQY
TRBV24-1,-,TRBD1,ATSDYRGQGGYT
TRBV27,few,-,ASSYQSNQPQH
TRBV4-1,-,TRBD2,ASSLSGGQADTQY
TRBV5-6,once,TRBD2,ASSLGLAGGETQY
TRBV19,-,-,ASSIMGANQPQH
TRBV19,-,-,ASSRGSSNIQY
TRBV3-1/TRBV3-2,few,TRBD2,APRERFGGNLAGAKNIQY
TRBV11-3,-,-,ASSPGGAANTGELF
TRBV5-8,once,TRBD1,ASSFGRDRGLETQY
TRBV24-1,few,TRBD1,ATSGQQGISSYNEQF
TRBV13,-,-,ASSFSGMPGAF
TRBV4-3,-,TRBD2,ASSQEVLAGANTGELF
TRBV4-2,-,-,ASSQVNRGNTDTQY
TRBV9,-,TRBD1,ASSVTGGGETQY
TRBV19,-,-,ASSPQGGAFTDTQY
TRBV19,-,TRBD2,ASSKVAGGPGDTQY
TRBV20-1,few,TRBD2,SASGSSGGAVEQF
TRBV10-3,once,TRBD2,AIRLAGSTDTQY
TRBV27,-,-,ASSLLGAQGNHNEQF
TRBV7-9,-,-,ASSPQTREAF
TRBV9,-,-,ASSVTGNTEAF
TRBV5-1,-,TRBD2,ASSLVSSGGASVDNEQF
TRBV19,-,TRBD1,ASSMITGGGSPLH
TRBV3-1/TRBV3-2,-,TRBD1,ASSQVLGQGENEQF
TRBV9,-,TRBD2,ASSVSSGASNTGELF
TRBV2,once,-,ASSQGSKGGELF
TRBV5-1,-,-,ASSLGGQIFNEQF
TRBV4-3,-,-,ASSQRPGQGSYNEQF
TRBV9,-,-,ASSAGNEQF
TRBV2,-,TRBD2,ASRRFSGAENEQF
TRBV10-3,-,TRBD1,AIRGQGSGNTIY
TRBV3-1/TRBV3-2,-,TRBD2,ASSPSGGAGGELF
TRBV2,-,TRBD1,AIRTGATYEQY
TRBV10-1,-,-,GNTNWAYGYT
TRBV4-2,-,TRBD1,ASSHQGQKDSPLH
TRBV25-1,-,-,ATSRDMNTEAF
TRBV6-2/TRBV6-3,-,TRBD2,ASSYSGLAGPSYEQY
TRBV29-1,-,-,SVEEAGASEQY
TRBV6-6,-,-,ASSYSDRVNYGYT
TRBV6-5,-,TRBD1,ASSYSTVQGNSPLH
TRBV7-2,-,TRBD1,ASSLGGQGFSGYGYT
TRBV10-3,-,TRBD1,AISYTGGSGYT
TRBV5-8,-,TRBD1,ASSFGTAKAGYT
TRBV9,-,TRBD1,ASSLQTGSDTEAF